This T cell receptor beta chain was profiled in a study of PD-L1 blockade in urothelial cancer. Study context: Samples of blood were analyzed 3 weeks (second dose) and 6 weeks after treatment start.

With V trimmed by 7 bases and J by 2 bases, 7 bases remained unmatched. Germline lookup yields CDR1 MNHEY and CDR2 SVGAGI. The CDR3 totals 14 residues. Time point noted: peripheral blood 6 weeks after treatment start. Libraries were prepared by immunoSEQ multiplex PCR; TCRdb keeps only in-frame clonotypes and omits some of them. This sample has 45,000 to 55,000 clones, with over 75% found just once. The sample was PBMCs, taken around atezolizumab (anti-PD-L1) treatment. The sequence was obtained from a man aged 50 or older with urothelial cancer. The J gene is TRBJ1-1, the V gene TRBV6-5; TRBD1 matches at 7 bases. The CDR3 nucleotides are TGTGCCAGCACCGACAGGGTAGCAAACACTGAAGCTTTCTTT. Its translation: CASTDRVANTEAFF.